A selection of T cell receptor beta chains follows, all from one sample in a study of blood T cell repertoires in COVID-19. The table came from immunoSEQ multiplex PCR; TCRdb's copy has only in-frame clones and leaves some out. The sample shows 200,000 or so clones, approximately 80% of them seen only once. Specimen: peripheral blood. Every receptor here comes from a woman aged 80 or older with COVID-19, enrolled during active disease. Both conserved end residues are part of each CDR3.

>TRBV27|TRBJ2-2
CASSPTSGGLTGELFF
>TRBV19|TRBJ1-1
CASSIGRGKTEAFF
>TRBV19|TRBJ1-2
CASEGGDYGYTF
>TRBV19|TRBJ1-2
CASSRLGGVYGYTF
>TRBV19|TRBJ1-3
CASSIRDSSGNTIYF
>TRBV7-9|TRBJ2-7
CASSAADGQGADEQYF
>TRBV24-1|TRBJ2-5
CATSDYRGPETQYF
>TRBV19|TRBJ2-5
CASSQSSNPNGLETQYF
>TRBV4-3|TRBJ1-2
CASSLGGQGYGYTF
>TRBV20-1|TRBJ2-3
CSASIGSNADTQYF
>TRBV2|TRBJ2-7
CASSWLGLAGGEQYF
>TRBV6-1|TRBJ2-7
CASSEWADSYEQYF
>TRBV19|TRBJ1-5
CASSIQDNQPQHF